These 21 T cell receptor beta chains came from one sample sequenced in a study of CD8+CD57+ T cells in acquired aplastic anemia. Patients included in sequencing had previously demonstrated CD8+CD57+ cell expansion by flow cytometry. Genomic DNA provided the template from which TCR beta VDJ and CDR3 profiles were obtained. MiXCR, run by TCRdb on the reads, gives a single entry per CDR3 protein. The sample consists of about 150,000 distinct CDR3 sequences, 45% to 50% of them appearing once. The sample was sorted CD4+, CD8+, or CD8+CD57+ T cells (not recorded which) from PBMCs. The source of these receptors is a human donor with aplastic anemia.

This clonotype appeared many times. CDR3 in DNA: TGCAGTGCCCAGGGGTTAAACAGACTCTCTGGAAACACCATATATTTT. It is translated as CSAQGLNRLSGNTIYF. This sequence joins TRBV20-1 and TRBJ1-3; possible D gene TRBD1, 6 bases. Germline CDR1 and CDR2: DFQATT and SNEGSKA (reference sequence). Trimming shortened V by 6 bases and J by 0 bases, and 18 bases separated the two germline ends. The CDR3 spans 16 residues.

The chain couples TRBV5-6 to TRBJ1-2; D unclear. This CDR3 has 14 amino acids. In germline, CDR1 is SGHDT, CDR2 YYEEEE. V lost 4 bases, J lost 4 bases, and 14 bases lay in between. The CDR3 loop is CASSTGGRIYGYTF. In nucleotides, the CDR3 is TGTGCCAGCAGCACCGGCGGGAGGATCTATGGCTACACCTTC. Drawing the rest from reference TRBV5-6 and TRBJ1-2, the complete variable domain is DAGVTQSPTHLIKTRGQQVTLRCSPKSGHDTVSWYQQALGQGPQFIFQYYEEEERQRGNFPDRFSGHQFPNYSSELNVNALLLGDSALYLCASSTGGRIYGYTFGSGTRLTVV.

This clonotype was recorded at least ten times. V gene TRBV11-2 combines with J gene TRBJ1-1; D gene unclear. Trimming took 4 bases from V and 2 from J, leaving 11 bases between them. Germline V CDR1 and CDR2: SGHAT, FQNNGV. The CDR3 runs 14 residues. The CDR3 protein is CASSWGETNTEAFF. Here the CDR3 DNA reads TGTGCCAGCAGCTGGGGTGAGACAAACACTGAAGCTTTCTTT.

This clonotype was detected many times. J is TRBJ2-7 and V is TRBV27; unclear D gene. CDR3 length equals 15 residues. Germline lookup yields CDR1 MNHEY and CDR2 SMNVEV (reference sequence). Trimming pared 7 bases from V and 5 bases from J, leaving 21 bases between. DNA for the CDR3: TGTGCCAGCATGGGTTCGGACCTTATATCCCACGAGCAGTACTTC. It yields the protein CASMGSDLISHEQYF.

This clonotype was recorded a few times. The chain joins TRBV27 to TRBJ1-5, with D possibly being TRBD1 (6 bases). The V end lost 0 bases, the J end lost 7 bases, and 16 bases lay between the germline ends. Looked up from germline, CDR1 is MNHEY and CDR2 is SMNVEV (reference sequence). This CDR3 contains 16 residues. The CDR3 region is CASSLSARGPLQPQHF. DNA for the CDR3: TGTGCCAGCAGTTTATCGGCCAGGGGCCCGTTGCAGCCCCAGCATTTT.

This sequence joins TRBV20-1 and TRBJ2-7; 9 nucleotides match TRBD2. Trimming at V came to 3 bases and at J to 4 bases, leaving 7 bases not matched to a gene. Germline V gene lookup returns CDR1 DFQATT and CDR2 SNEGSKA (reference sequence). The CDR3 loop spans 14 amino acids. This CDR3 reads CSASFGTSIYEQYF. CDR3 in DNA: TGCAGTGCTAGCTTCGGGACTAGCATTTACGAGCAGTACTTC.

CDR3 in DNA: TGTGCCACCAGCAGAGATGGTGGCTACAATCAGCCCCAGCATTTT. Its protein product is CATSRDGGYNQPQHF. V and J are TRBV15 and TRBJ1-5; D is uncertain. The CDR3 length is 15 residues. With 0 bases removed from V and 3 bases from J, the gap between germline ends came to 9 bases. Germline assignment: CDR1 LNHNV and CDR2 YYDKDF (reference sequence).

The chain is built from TRBV20-1 and TRBJ2-7; 9 bases match TRBD2. Per the germline V gene, CDR1 is DFQATT and CDR2 is SNEGSKA (reference sequence). This CDR3 contains 16 residues. Trimming took 6 bases from V and 1 from J; bases not matched to a gene: 13. CDR3 in amino acids: CSAFPGGRAGSYEQYF. CDR3 DNA sequence: TGCAGTGCCTTCCCGGGCGGGAGGGCCGGGTCCTACGAGCAGTACTTC.

The chain uses TRBV12-3 or TRBV12-4 and TRBJ2-1, with TRBD1 matching over 7 bases. V shed 5 bases, J shed 9 bases, and the junction held 7 bases outside the gene matches. This CDR3 spans 13 amino acids. CDR3 in DNA: TGTGCCAGCAGTGTACAACAGGGGCTTGAGCAGTTCTTC. Translating it yields CASSVQQGLEQFF.

This clonotype was recorded at least ten times. The rearrangement links TRBV19 to TRBJ1-2; weak D call: TRBD1 (5 bases). Germline V gene sequence: CDR1 LNHDA, CDR2 SQIVND (reference sequence). This CDR3 region has 14 residues. V lost 5 bases and J 4 bases, leaving 14 bases between the germline ends. The CDR3: CASSSGQPRYGYTF. The CDR3 DNA reads as TGTGCCAGTAGTTCTGGACAACCACGCTATGGCTACACCTTC.

This clonotype was recorded at least ten times. This chain connects TRBV12-5 to TRBJ2-5; 7 nucleotides line up with TRBD1. Germline assignment: CDR1 LGHNT and CDR2 FRNRAP. CDR3 length: 14 residues. Trimming cost V 6 bases and J 5 bases; bases outside gene matches: 9. The chain's CDR3 is CASGLQGVIETQYF. In DNA, the CDR3 is TGTGCTAGTGGGTTGCAGGGGGTAATCGAGACCCAGTACTTC.

This clonotype showed up many times. This chain links TRBV6-5 with TRBJ2-5; perhaps TRBD2 as D (7 bases). Trimming took off 2 bases at V and 4 bases at J, with 11 bases between the two ends. The germline V gene has CDR1 MNHEY and CDR2 SVGAGI. The CDR3 runs to 14 residues. The CDR3 DNA reads as TGTGCCAGCAGTTACGCGGGGGCCCCAGAGACCCAGTACTTC. Amino acid sequence: CASSYAGAPETQYF.

This clonotype was seen many times. The V gene is TRBV7-2, the J gene TRBJ2-7; 9 positions match TRBD2. V was pared by 0 bases and J by 3 bases, with 9 bases of the junction left unmatched. The CDR3 has 17 residues. Germline V CDR1 and CDR2: SGHTA, FQGNSA. The CDR3 spells CASSLAGGRAFVYEQYF. CDR3 coding DNA: TGTGCCAGCAGCTTAGCCGGCGGGAGGGCCTTTGTCTACGAGCAGTACTTC.

In its sample, this clonotype was seen many times. The rearrangement links TRBV11-2 to TRBJ2-1; D unresolved. Trimming stripped 6 bases from V and 3 bases from J, with 9 bases between. The CDR3 spans 13 residues. In germline, CDR1 is SGHAT, CDR2 FQNNGV. The CDR3 spells CASSPVVYNEQFF. As DNA, the CDR3 is TGTGCCAGCAGTCCGGTGGTCTACAATGAGCAGTTCTTC.

The V gene is TRBV9, the J gene TRBJ2-7, with 10 bases identical to TRBD1. The V gene's germline CDR1 is SGDLS and CDR2 YYNGEE. The CDR3 sequence is 15 residues long. J lost 2 bases, V lost 4 bases, and 6 bases had no gene match. Here the CDR3 DNA reads TGTGCCAGCAGCACCTGGACAGGGGGGCCCTACGAGCAGTACTTC. It is translated as CASSTWTGGPYEQYF.

The sample holds one count of this clonotype. This sequence joins TRBV9 and TRBJ2-5, with D possibly being TRBD1 or TRBD2 (5 bases each). Germline V gene lookup returns CDR1 SGDLS and CDR2 YYNGEE. The CDR3 totals 14 residues. Trimming stripped 3 bases from V and 5 bases from J, with 14 bases between. The CDR3 is CASSGDPEGETQYF. DNA of the CDR3: TGTGCCAGCAGCGGAGACCCCGAGGGGGAGACCCAGTACTTC. The full variable domain, rest sourced from reference TRBV9 and TRBJ2-5, is DSGVTQTPKHLITATGQRVTLRCSPRSGDLSVYWYQQSLDQGLQFLIQYYNGEERAKGNILERFSAQQFPDLHSELNLSSLELGDSALYFCASSGDPEGETQYFGPGTRLLVL.

This clonotype has a count of ten or more. The chain has TRBV15 and TRBJ2-5; TRBD1 or TRBD2 may be the D gene (5 bases each). Deletions cut 1 base from V and 1 base from J, with 13 bases between. CDR1 LNHNV and CDR2 YYDKDF come from the germline V gene (reference sequence). This CDR3 has 16 amino acids. The CDR3 nucleotides are TGTGCCACCAGCAGAGTTCCAGGGAGCCCCCAAGAGACCCAGTACTTC. It encodes CATSRVPGSPQETQYF.

The CDR3 nucleotides read TGTGCCAGCAGTTTAAACGTCCGACTAGCGGACACAGATACGCAGTATTTT. This codes for CASSLNVRLADTDTQYF. The chain recombines TRBV12-3 or TRBV12-4 with TRBJ2-3; the match to TRBD2 covers 9 bases. There are 17 residues in the CDR3. V lost 2 bases and J lost 2; bases outside the gene matches: 8.

The chain has TRBV20-1 and TRBJ2-7; 9 nucleotides agree with TRBD1. CDR3 size: 13 residues. The trim removed 6 bases at V and 1 base at J, leaving 4 bases unmatched. CDR1 is DFQATT, CDR2 SNEGSKA, per germline (reference sequence). CDR3 sequence reads: CSARTGESYEQYF. CDR3 DNA: TGCAGTGCCAGGACAGGGGAGTCCTACGAGCAGTACTTC.

This clonotype was observed at least ten times. J is TRBJ2-3 and V is TRBV11-2; 11 bases fit TRBD1. CDR3 length: 17 residues. Germline CDR1 reads SGHAT; CDR2 reads FQNNGV. V dropped 6 bases and J dropped 2; count of bases not matched to a gene: 10. CDR3 coding DNA: TGTGCCAGCAGAGCGGACAGGGGGCGTCGGTACACAGATACGCAGTATTTT. Amino acids: CASRADRGRRYTDTQYF.

The chain recombines TRBV24-1 with TRBJ2-1; 13 positions agree with TRBD2. The trim removed 4 bases at V and 5 bases at J, leaving 4 bases unmatched. Germline CDR1 KGHDR, CDR2 SFDVKD. CDR3 length equals 16 residues. CDR3 in amino acids: CATSEPGLAGNNEQFF. The DNA for the CDR3 is TGTGCCACCAGTGAACCGGGACTAGCGGGAAACAATGAGCAGTTCTTC.